The clone carrying this TCR beta chain turned up a few times. The CDR3 consists of 13 residues. Germline CDR1 reads KGHSH; CDR2 reads LQKENI. Between the trimmed V and J ends, which lost 2 bases and 4 bases, there was a span of 7 bases. This specimen belongs to a study of blood T cell repertoires in COVID-19. Study information: Sample material is recorded as cDNA or gDNA derived from T cells, B-cell-depleted T cells, or PBMCs.

In the authors' workflow: Cell counts per sample came from amplifying reference gene primers. Profiled with immunoSEQ multiplex PCR; TCRdb holds only in-frame clones, not every one. V, J and clone size derive from that table, while D and trimming were established from the DNA sequence. The table has tens of thousands of clones, roughly 84% seen once. This receptor was taken from an older man with acute or convalescent COVID-19. The sample comprised peripheral blood. The chain uses TRBV18 and TRBJ2-3, with D uncertain. CDR3 residues: CASSPGLADTQYF. The DNA of the CDR3 is TGTGCCAGCTCACCAGGTTTAGCAGATACGCAGTATTTT.